This T cell receptor (beta chain) comes out of a study of blood T cell repertoires in COVID-19. Whole-study context: The United States, Italy and Spain provided the acute and convalescent COVID-19 samples.

The V and J ends lost 6 bases and 5 bases respectively, with 16 bases between them. Germline assignment: CDR1 ENHRY and CDR2 SYGVKD. The CDR3 runs 14 residues. In the original workflow: Amplification of reference gene primers provided the estimated nucleated cell counts. Only in-frame clones appear in the TCRdb table, and some are missing; sequencing was by immunoSEQ multiplex PCR. The V and J calls and the clone size are those of that table, but D and trimming were determined from the DNA. Of roughly 68,000 clones listed, 70% to 90% are singletons. During active infection, Seattle patients enrolled and were then monitored through disease.

The receptor was isolated from a woman aged 45-59 years with COVID-19, enrolled during active disease. Material for sequencing was peripheral blood. The rearrangement uses TRBV10-3 and TRBJ1-2; D gene uncertain. CDR3 coding DNA: TGTGCCATCAGGTCGCTACGAGGGTTTTATGGCTACACCTTC. Translating gives CAIRSLRGFYGYTF.